Presented here are 27 T cell receptor beta chains from one specimen sequenced in a study of T-cell reconstitution after alpha-beta-depleted transplantation in children. TCRbeta library preparation incorporated unique molecular identifiers. TCRdb ran MiXCR on the PCR reads and lists one entry per CDR3 protein. The table shows around 700,000 distinct CDR3 sequences, with around 13% occurring only once. The sequencing used PBMCs, collected before TCRalphabeta/CD19-depleted stem cell transplant. The receptors were gathered from a girl aged 2 to 10 with congenital amegakaryocytic thrombocytopenia, due to receive a stem cell transplant.

The sample holds many counts of this clonotype. The chain couples TRBV9 to TRBJ2-3; D might be TRBD1 or TRBD2, each matching 5 bases. This CDR3 spans 14 amino acids. Germline V gives CDR1 SGDLS, CDR2 YYNGEE. The germline V and J ends were trimmed by 0 bases and 4 bases, with 9 bases remaining between them. The CDR3 coding sequence is TGTGCCAGCAGCGTAGTCGGGGCCGCAGATACGCAGTATTTT. It codes for CASSVVGAADTQYF. Together with reference TRBV9 and TRBJ2-3, the CDR3 gives the full variable domain: DSGVTQTPKHLITATGQRVTLRCSPRSGDLSVYWYQQSLDQGLQFLIQYYNGEERAKGNILERFSAQQFPDLHSELNLSSLELGDSALYFCASSVVGAADTQYFGPGTRLTVL.

This clonotype was detected many times. The chain links TRBV5-1 to TRBJ2-5; D not certain. The CDR3 length is 16 residues. V was cut by 0 bases and J by 5 bases, with 17 bases left in between. Per germline, CDR1 SGHRS and CDR2 YFSETQ. The CDR3 nucleotides are TGCGCCAGCAGCTTGGACGGACCCCATCTCGGGGAGACCCAGTACTTC. Translating gives CASSLDGPHLGETQYF.

The sample holds many counts of this clonotype. J is TRBJ2-1 and V is TRBV6-5, with TRBD2 matching over 10 bases. Germline V gives CDR1 MNHEY, CDR2 SVGAGI. The ends lost 0 bases at V and 8 bases at J; junction bases unmatched: 7. The CDR3 has 16 amino acids. The CDR3 region has the DNA TGTGCCAGCAGTTACTCCATAGCGGGAGGTCGCGATGAGCAGTTCTTC. Its protein is CASSYSIAGGRDEQFF.

This clonotype has only a few counts. At one boundary the junction diverges from the germline segment, which might be a read error. The V gene is TRBV19, the J gene TRBJ2-7; D is possibly TRBD1 (5 bases). Germline V gene sequence: CDR1 LNHDA, CDR2 SQIVND (reference sequence). The CDR3 totals 15 residues. Here the CDR3 DNA reads TGCACCCTTCACACCGACGCAGGGTCTACGATCCAGCAGTACTTC. Translated: CTLHTDAGSTIQQYF.

The CDR3 loop reads CASRDGTDSTNEKLFF. CDR3 in DNA: TGCGCCAGCAGGGACGGGACAGACTCAACTAATGAAAAACTGTTTTTT. The chain couples TRBV5-1 to TRBJ1-4; 7 nucleotides line up with TRBD1. J was trimmed by 0 bases and V by 5 bases; bases with no gene match: 7. The CDR3 has 16 residues. Germline CDR1 and CDR2: SGHRS and YFSETQ.

This clonotype was counted many times. The chain recombines TRBV12-3 or TRBV12-4 with TRBJ2-2; D is possibly TRBD1 (5 bases). The CDR3 is 17 residues long. Trimming cost V 7 bases and J 1 base, with 19 bases left between them. This CDR3 reads CASTSDREVLNTGELFF. CDR3 nucleotide sequence: TGTGCCAGCACCTCAGACAGAGAAGTCTTGAACACCGGGGAGCTGTTTTTT.

This chain joins TRBV11-2 and TRBJ2-7; no firm D call. Per germline, CDR1 SGHAT and CDR2 FQNNGV. The CDR3 runs 19 residues. Trimming cost V 0 bases and J 0 bases, with 21 bases left between them. This chain's CDR3 is CASSLDSVPGYHSSYEQYF. In DNA, the CDR3 is TGTGCCAGCAGCTTAGATTCCGTTCCGGGCTATCACAGCTCCTACGAGCAGTACTTC. Full variable domain (remainder filled in from reference TRBV11-2 and TRBJ2-7): EAGVAQSPRYKIIEKRQSVAFWCNPISGHATLYWYQQILGQGPKLLIQFQNNGVVDDSQLPKDRFSAERLKGVDSTLKIQPAKLEDSAVYLCASSLDSVPGYHSSYEQYFGPGTRLTVT.

This clonotype turned up a few times. The chain uses TRBV4-1 and TRBJ2-1; TRBD2 matches 11 bases. J lost 7 bases, V lost 0 bases, and 8 bases had no gene match. Germline V lookup: CDR1 MGHRA, CDR2 YSYEKL. The CDR3 spans 17 residues. Written as DNA, the CDR3 is TGCGCCAGCAGCCAAGATCGAACTAGCGGGAGTGGGAATGAGCAGTTCTTC. Its translation: CASSQDRTSGSGNEQFF.

The chain combines TRBV5-1 with TRBJ2-2; the D gene is possibly TRBD1 (5 bases). This CDR3 contains 18 residues. The V end was cut by 2 bases, the J end by 0 bases, with 17 bases between. The germline V gene encodes CDR1 SGHRS and CDR2 YFSETQ. For the CDR3, the DNA is TGCGCCAGCAGCTTTGGCCCGACAGCGCATACGAACACCGGGGAGCTGTTTTTT. Translated: CASSFGPTAHTNTGELFF. The full variable domain, its missing parts supplied by reference TRBV5-1 and TRBJ2-2, is KAGVTQTPRYLIKTRGQQVTLSCSPISGHRSVSWYQQTPGQGLQFLFEYFSETQRNKGNFPGRFSGRQFSNSRSEMNVSTLELGDSALYLCASSFGPTAHTNTGELFFGEGSRLTVL.

This clonotype was detected a few times. J is TRBJ2-7 and V is TRBV20-1, with 9 bases fitting TRBD2. Germline CDR1 DFQATT, CDR2 SNEGSKA (reference sequence). Trimming removed 6 bases from V and 0 bases from J; junction bases left unmatched: 9. This CDR3 region has 15 residues. CDR3 loop: CSAATLAGNSYEQYF. CDR3 in DNA: TGCAGTGCGGCGACACTAGCGGGTAACTCCTACGAGCAGTACTTC.

CDR3 coding DNA: TGCAGTGCTAGGGGGACAGGGGGCAGGCTTGGGGAGCTGTTTTTT. It codes for CSARGTGGRLGELFF. The chain recombines TRBV20-1 with TRBJ2-2; 12 bases are a match to TRBD1. Germline V gene lookup returns CDR1 DFQATT and CDR2 SNEGSKA (reference sequence). CDR3 size: 15 residues. The trim removed 3 bases at V and 8 bases at J, leaving 7 bases unmatched.

The J gene is TRBJ2-3, the V gene TRBV28, with TRBD2 identical over 15 bases. Trimming took 8 bases from V and 2 from J; bases not matched to a gene: 5. The germline gives CDR1 MDHEN, CDR2 SYDVKM. The CDR3 consists of 16 residues. The CDR3: CASAGLAGGVTDTQYF. The CDR3 DNA follows: TGTGCCAGCGCCGGACTAGCGGGAGGGGTCACAGATACGCAGTATTTT. The full variable domain, rest sourced from reference TRBV28 and TRBJ2-3, is DVKVTQSSRYLVKRTGEKVFLECVQDMDHENMFWYRQDPGLGLRLIYFSYDVKMKEKGDIPEGYSVSREKKERFSLILESASTNQTSMYLCASAGLAGGVTDTQYFGPGTRLTVL.

The V and J genes are TRBV20-1 and TRBJ2-3, with 11 positions matching TRBD2. Unmatched junction bases numbered 11, after V lost 0 bases and J lost 0 bases. There are 19 residues in the CDR3. Germline CDR1 is DFQATT and CDR2 is SNEGSKA (reference sequence). CDR3 coding DNA: TGCAGTGCTAGAGACCGTTCACCGGGACTAGCGGAGAGCACAGATACGCAGTATTTT. This encodes CSARDRSPGLAESTDTQYF.

Concerning this clonotype itself: This clone may be a read error of a much larger clone one base away. The chain uses TRBV20-1 and TRBJ2-3; perhaps TRBD1 as D (5 bases). This CDR3 has 13 residues. Germline CDR1 reads DFQATT; CDR2 reads SNEGSKA (reference sequence). The CDR3 DNA follows: TGCAGTGCTAGTTTGCCAGGGTCAGAAACGCAGTATTTT. It codes for CSASLPGSETQYF.

Only one count was recorded for this clonotype. J is TRBJ2-1 and V is TRBV5-1; D is possibly TRBD2 (6 bases). This CDR3 has 15 amino acids. V was clipped by 4 bases and J by 8 bases, with 19 bases between them. In germline, CDR1 is SGHRS, CDR2 YFSETQ. The CDR3 DNA reads as TGCGCCAGCAGCCCCAGAGAAGGAGGGCCGTATGAGCAGTTCTTC. Protein sequence: CASSPREGGPYEQFF.

The V gene is TRBV12-5, the J gene TRBJ2-1, with unresolved D. Trimming removed 6 bases at V and 13 bases at J, with 13 bases between. Per germline, CDR1 LGHNT and CDR2 FRNRAP. The CDR3 totals 11 residues. The CDR3, as DNA: TGTGCTAGTGGATGGACCCGTCCCCAGTTCTTC. Translated, it gives CASGWTRPQFF.

The chain uses TRBV27 and TRBJ2-1; tentative D call: TRBD2 (5 bases). Germline loops: CDR1 MNHEY, CDR2 SMNVEV (reference sequence). This CDR3 comprises 15 residues. Trimming pared 6 bases from V and 8 bases from J, leaving 20 bases between. The CDR3 coding sequence is TGTGCCAGCAGCCGCACCAATACTAGGGTCGATGAGCAGTTCTTC. Its translation: CASSRTNTRVDEQFF.

In this sample, this clonotype turned up many times. The chain has TRBV29-1 and TRBJ2-1, with 8 bases identical to TRBD1. Germline V lookup: CDR1 SQVTM, CDR2 ANQGSEA. V gave up 0 bases and J gave up 8 bases; unmatched junction bases: 9. CDR3 length equals 15 residues. The CDR3 DNA sequence: TGCAGCGTTGAAGATTCACAGGGGGTTGAGGATGAGCAGTTCTTC. Its protein product is CSVEDSQGVEDEQFF.

This clonotype was seen only a few times. The chain carries TRBV4-1 and TRBJ2-2; 8 nucleotides align to TRBD2. CDR1 MGHRA and CDR2 YSYEKL come from the germline V gene. The CDR3 totals 16 residues. J was trimmed by 2 bases and V by 5 bases; bases with no gene match: 7. Here the CDR3 DNA reads TGCGCCAGCAGCTGGTTAGCGGGACCCAACACCGGGGAGCTGTTTTTT. Translation: CASSWLAGPNTGELFF.

A remark on this clonotype: This clone may be a read error of a much larger clone one base away. V gene TRBV10-3 combines with J gene TRBJ1-2, with D uncertain. The germline V gene has CDR1 ENHRY and CDR2 SYGVKD. The CDR3 has 12 residues. The CDR3 spells CPIGSLQYGYTF. The DNA of the CDR3 is TGTCCCATCGGCAGTCTACAGTACGGCTACACCTTC.

In its sample, this clonotype was seen many times. The chain couples TRBV5-1 to TRBJ2-5; 9 bases fit TRBD1. The CDR3 totals 14 residues. CDR1 SGHRS and CDR2 YFSETQ come from the germline V gene. The ends lost 8 bases at V and 3 bases at J; junction bases unmatched: 8. The CDR3 DNA reads as TGCGCCAGTACGAACAGGGGGCTGGAAGAGACCCAGTACTTC. It translates to CASTNRGLEETQYF.

This chain uses TRBV7-8 with TRBJ2-3; the D call may be TRBD1 or TRBD2 (6 bases each). Germline V gene sequence: CDR1 SGHVS, CDR2 FQNEAQ. The CDR3 is 14 amino acids. V was shortened by 4 bases and J by 5 bases, with 13 bases between the two germline ends. CDR3 residues: CASSSGQTRDTQYF. CDR3 coding DNA: TGTGCCAGCAGCTCTGGACAGACTAGAGATACGCAGTATTTT.

This clonotype appeared a few times. The gene calls are TRBV4-1 and TRBJ2-7, with TRBD2 as a possible D gene (6 bases). The CDR3 covers 17 residues. CDR1 and CDR2 from the germline V gene are MGHRA and YSYEKL. V was pared by 2 bases and J by 3 bases, with 20 bases between. CDR3: CASSQLPLPRGFYEQYF. CDR3 bases: TGCGCCAGCAGCCAACTTCCTTTACCCCGGGGGTTCTACGAGCAGTACTTC.

V and J are TRBV18 and TRBJ2-1, with 8 nucleotides matching TRBD2. The germline CDR1 and CDR2 sequences are KGHSH and LQKENI. The CDR3 spans 17 residues. J gave up 8 bases and V 1 base, and 13 bases lay outside the gene matches. The CDR3 reads CASSPRLAGGGEDEQFF. As DNA, the CDR3 is TGTGCCAGCTCACCACGGCTAGCGGGCGGCGGGGAGGATGAGCAGTTCTTC.

There are a few counts of this clonotype. The gene calls are TRBV5-1 and TRBJ2-7, with D maybe TRBD1 (6 bases). This CDR3 comprises 16 residues. The germline V and J ends were trimmed by 0 bases and 3 bases, with 16 bases remaining between them. Germline V gives CDR1 SGHRS, CDR2 YFSETQ. The CDR3 region has the DNA TGCGCCAGCAGCTTGGAAGAGGGGACACGACTCTACGAGCAGTACTTC. Translation gives CASSLEEGTRLYEQYF.

This clonotype appeared a few times. The chain carries TRBV18 and TRBJ2-7; tentative D call: TRBD1 (5 bases). The CDR3 runs 13 residues. From germline, CDR1 is KGHSH and CDR2 LQKENI. V dropped 3 bases and J dropped 3 bases, with 9 bases sitting between them. The DNA of the CDR3 is TGTGCCAGCTCACCCCGACAGAACTACGAGCAGTACTTC. This sequence encodes CASSPRQNYEQYF. Combining the CDR3 with reference TRBV18 and TRBJ2-7 gives the whole variable domain NAGVMQNPRHLVRRRGQEARLRCSPMKGHSHVYWYRQLPEEGLKFMVYLQKENIIDESGMPKERFSAEFPKEGPSILRIQQVVRGDSAAYFCASSPRQNYEQYFGPGTRLTVT.

This clonotype was recorded a few times. V gene TRBV4-1 combines with J gene TRBJ2-1, with D hard to call. The V gene's germline CDR1 is MGHRA and CDR2 YSYEKL. The germline V and J ends were trimmed by 2 bases and 10 bases, with 15 bases remaining between them. The CDR3 is 14 residues long. DNA for the CDR3: TGCGCCAGCAGCCAACCAATCCGGCGGCGGGAGCAGTTCTTC. Residues: CASSQPIRRREQFF.